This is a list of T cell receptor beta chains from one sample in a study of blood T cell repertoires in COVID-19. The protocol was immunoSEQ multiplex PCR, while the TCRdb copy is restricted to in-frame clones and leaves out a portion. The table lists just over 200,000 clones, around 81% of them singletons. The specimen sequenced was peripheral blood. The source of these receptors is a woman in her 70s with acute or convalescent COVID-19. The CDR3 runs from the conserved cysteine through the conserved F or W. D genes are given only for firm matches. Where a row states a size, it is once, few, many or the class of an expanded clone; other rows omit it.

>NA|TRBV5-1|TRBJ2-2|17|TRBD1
CASRKEQGAANTGELFF
TGCGCCAGCAGAAAAGAACAGGGGGCTGCGAACACCGGGGAGCTGTTTTTT
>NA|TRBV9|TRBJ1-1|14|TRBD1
CASSPTGEDTEAFF
TGTGCCAGCAGTCCTACAGGGGAGGACACTGAAGCTTTCTTT
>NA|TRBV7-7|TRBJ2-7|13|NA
CASSLGLEHEQYF
TGTGCTAGCAGCTTAGGGCTCGAACACGAGCAGTACTTC
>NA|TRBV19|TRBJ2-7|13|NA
CASSISGSYEQYF
TGTGCCAGTAGTATATCGGGCTCCTACGAGCAGTACTTC
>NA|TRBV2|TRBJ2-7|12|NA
CASRKGVYEQYF
TGTGCCAGCAGGAAGGGGGTCTACGAGCAGTACTTC
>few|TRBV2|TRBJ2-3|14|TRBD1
CANSDRATPDTQYF
TGTGCCAACTCGGACAGGGCGACACCAGATACGCAGTATTTT
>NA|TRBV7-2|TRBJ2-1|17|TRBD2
CASSLTSGGGVNNEQFF
TGTGCCAGCAGCTTAACGTCCGGTGGGGGGGTGAACAATGAGCAGTTCTTC
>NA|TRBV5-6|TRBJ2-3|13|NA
CASRGRLSDTQYF
TGTGCCAGCAGAGGACGACTAAGCGATACGCAGTATTTT
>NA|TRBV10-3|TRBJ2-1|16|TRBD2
CAISVSTSGDYNEQFF
TGTGCCATCAGCGTATCGACTAGCGGGGACTACAATGAGCAGTTCTTC
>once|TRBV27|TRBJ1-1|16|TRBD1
CASRWTGGGRNTEAFF
TGTGCCAGCAGGTGGACAGGGGGCGGGCGGAACACTGAAGCTTTCTTT
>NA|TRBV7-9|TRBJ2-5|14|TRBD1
CASSSSGQMNPQYF
TGTGCCAGCAGCTCCTCGGGACAGATGAATCCCCAGTACTTC
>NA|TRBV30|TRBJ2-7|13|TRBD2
CAWMGGAHYEQYF
TGTGCCTGGATGGGAGGGGCCCACTACGAGCAGTACTTC
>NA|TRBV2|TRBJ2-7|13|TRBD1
CASSPTGNYEQYF
TGTGCCAGCAGTCCGACAGGGAACTACGAGCAGTACTTC
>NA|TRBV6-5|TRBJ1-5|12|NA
CASSPTNQPQHF
TGTGCCAGCAGCCCAACTAATCAGCCCCAGCATTTT
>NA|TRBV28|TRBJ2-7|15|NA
CASSLTGTPRLEQYF
TGTGCCAGCAGTTTGACTGGGACACCAAGATTAGAGCAGTACTTC
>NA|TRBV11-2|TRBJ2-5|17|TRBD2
CASSLGVAAGGGETQYF
TGTGCCAGCAGCTTAGGGGTCGCCGCGGGAGGGGGAGAGACCCAGTACTTC
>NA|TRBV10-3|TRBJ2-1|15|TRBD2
CAIMATSGGYNEQFF
TGTGCCATCATGGCCACTAGCGGGGGATACAATGAGCAGTTCTTC
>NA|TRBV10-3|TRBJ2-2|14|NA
CAISESWDTGELFF
TGTGCCATCAGTGAGTCGTGGGACACGGGGGAGCTGTTTTTT
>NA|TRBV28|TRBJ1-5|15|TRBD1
CASSSQGVLYQPQHF
TGTGCCAGCAGTTCCCAGGGGGTGTTGTATCAGCCCCAGCATTTT
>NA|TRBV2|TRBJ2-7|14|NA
CASFRPGEGDEQYF
TGTGCCTCCTTTAGGCCAGGGGAGGGCGACGAGCAGTACTTC
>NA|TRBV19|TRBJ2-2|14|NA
CASSLKSNTGELFF
TGTGCCAGTAGCTTAAAATCGAACACCGGGGAGCTGTTTTTT
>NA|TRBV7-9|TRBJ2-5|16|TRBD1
CASSLARDRGRETQYF
TGTGCCAGCAGCTTAGCTCGGGACAGGGGTAGGGAGACCCAGTACTTC
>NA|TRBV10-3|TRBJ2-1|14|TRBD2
CAISPGRGQLKQFF
TGTGCCATCAGCCCCGGGAGGGGCCAACTAAAGCAGTTCTTC
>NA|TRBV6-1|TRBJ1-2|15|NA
CASSEGPGENYGYTF
TGTGCCAGCAGTGAAGGGCCAGGGGAAAACTATGGCTACACCTTC
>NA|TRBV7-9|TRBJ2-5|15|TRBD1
CASSLGQGDQETQYF
TGTGCCAGCAGCCTGGGACAGGGGGACCAAGAGACCCAGTACTTC
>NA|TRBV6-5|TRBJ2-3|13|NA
CASRGTSTDTQYF
TGTGCCAGCAGGGGGACTAGCACAGATACGCAGTATTTT
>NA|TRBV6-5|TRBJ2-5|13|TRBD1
CASSYLQGETQYF
TGTGCCAGCAGTTACTTACAGGGGGAGACCCAGTACTTC
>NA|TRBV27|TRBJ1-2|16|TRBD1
CASSLSTPTGGHGYTF
TGTGCCAGCAGTTTATCGACACCTACAGGGGGCCACGGCTACACCTTC
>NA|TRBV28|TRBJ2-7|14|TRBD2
CASSLAGALVEQYF
TGTGCCAGCAGTTTAGCGGGAGCGTTGGTCGAGCAGTACTTC
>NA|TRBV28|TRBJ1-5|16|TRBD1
CASSTPGTGSLQPQHF
TGTGCCAGCAGTACTCCCGGGACAGGGTCGTTGCAGCCCCAGCATTTT
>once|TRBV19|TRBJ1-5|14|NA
CASSIDTSPQPQHF
TGTGCCAGTAGTATAGATACTTCGCCCCAGCCCCAGCATTTT